This T cell receptor (beta chain) was sequenced during a study of T-cell memory formation after mild COVID-19. General study results and limits: Clones that contracted from day 15 to 85 were balanced CD4/CD8, while later expanders leaned CD4+.

This clonotype was counted a few times. The antigen is not known. TCRdb re-called the 5' RACE reads through MiXCR, storing one row per CDR3 protein. The sample has some 440,000 distinct CDR3 sequences; around 25% are singletons. CDR3 size: 13 residues. Germline V gene lookup returns CDR1 DFQATT and CDR2 SNEGSKA (reference sequence). The V and J ends lost 5 bases and 10 bases, in that order; junction bases with no gene match: 8. The chain is built from TRBV20-1 and TRBJ2-1; TRBD2 matches 10 bases. The sample taken for sequencing was PBMCs or a T cell subset sorted from them (not recorded which). The clonotype comes from an adult woman who had mild COVID-19 (a few samples of this study predate the infection). Cell type and time point are not known. CDR3 residues: CSAQAGGPREQFF. The CDR3 region has the DNA TGCAGTGCTCAAGCGGGGGGGCCGAGGGAGCAGTTCTTC.